This T cell receptor (beta chain) was sequenced in a study of cytomegalovirus exposure and HLA in healthy donors. In germline, CDR1 is SGHTA, CDR2 FQGTGA. V lost 6 bases and J lost 6; bases outside the gene matches: 9. The CDR3 loop spans 15 amino acids. PCR used 60 Vbeta primers and 13 Jbeta primers. Libraries were prepared by immunoSEQ multiplex PCR; TCRdb keeps only in-frame clonotypes and omits some of them. The sample holds approximately 180,000 clones; around 80% are singletons and the top ten take about 1.1%. The sample was PBMCs. V usage is TRBV7-3 and J usage is TRBJ2-1, with TRBD1 matching 9 bases. This receptor was obtained from a middle-aged woman in good health and CMV-seronegative. As DNA, the CDR3 is TGTGCCAGCAGTAGGGCGGACAGGGGCGGCAATGAGCAGTTCTTC. It specifies CASSRADRGGNEQFF.